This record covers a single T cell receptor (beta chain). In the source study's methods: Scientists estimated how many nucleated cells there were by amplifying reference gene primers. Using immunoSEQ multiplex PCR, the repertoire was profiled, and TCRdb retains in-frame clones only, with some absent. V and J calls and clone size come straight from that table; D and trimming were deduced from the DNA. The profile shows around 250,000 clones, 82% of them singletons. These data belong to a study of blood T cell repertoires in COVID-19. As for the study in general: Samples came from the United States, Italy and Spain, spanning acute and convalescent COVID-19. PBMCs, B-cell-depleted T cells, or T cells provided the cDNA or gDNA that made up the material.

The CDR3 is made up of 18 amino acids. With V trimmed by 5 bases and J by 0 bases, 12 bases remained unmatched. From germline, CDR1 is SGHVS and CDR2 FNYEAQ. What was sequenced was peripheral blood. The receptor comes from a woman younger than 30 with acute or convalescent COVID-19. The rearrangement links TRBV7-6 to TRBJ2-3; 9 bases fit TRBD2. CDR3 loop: CASSPLAGIGSSTDTQYF. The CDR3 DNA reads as TGTGCCAGCAGCCCCCTAGCGGGAATTGGATCTAGCACAGATACGCAGTATTTT. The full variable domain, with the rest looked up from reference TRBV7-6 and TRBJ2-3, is GAGVSQSPRYKVTKRGQDVALRCDPISGHVSLYWYRQALGQGPEFLTYFNYEAQQDKSGLPNDRFSAERPEGSISTLTIQRTEQRDSAMYRCASSPLAGIGSSTDTQYFGPGTRLTVL.